This TCR beta chain was profiled in a study of T cells in localized non-small cell lung cancer. This clone was detected only a few times. TCRdb's table, derived via immunoSEQ multiplex PCR, lists solely in-frame clones and lacks some. The repertoire consists of roughly 72,000 clones, with about 84% occurring once and the leading ten covering 8% to 10%. The V gene's germline CDR1 is SQVTM and CDR2 ANQGSEA. With V trimmed by 6 bases and J by 4 bases, 8 bases remained unmatched. CDR3 length: 16 amino acids. The chain uses TRBV29-1 and TRBJ2-5; 16 nucleotides line up with TRBD2. This sample comprised peripheral blood, obtained before any cancer treatment. The TCR originated in a female donor over 55 with stage I lung adenocarcinoma. In nucleotides, the CDR3 is TGCAGCGTCGCCGGGACTAGCGGGAGGGAAGCAGAGACCCAGTACTTC. Its protein is CSVAGTSGREAETQYF.